The 5 T cell receptor beta chains in this list originate from one sample, sequenced in a study of identical twins. TCRdb re-derived calls from the 5' RACE reads in MiXCR, one entry per CDR3 protein. The sample holds about 220,000 distinct CDR3 sequences, around 6.9% seen once. The same sample was also used in a study of yellow fever vaccine responses in identical twins.

Sequenced: memory (CD45RO+) T cells sorted from blood. The receptors were sampled from a woman aged 18-29 years in good health.

This clonotype showed up many times. The chain carries TRBV5-1 and TRBJ1-4; D is unclear. CDR3 length equals 11 residues. Germline V gene data show CDR1 as SGHRS and CDR2 as YFSETQ. V was pared by 4 bases and J by 4 bases, with 2 bases between. The CDR3 is CASSNNEKLFF. Written as DNA, the CDR3 is TGCGCCAGCAGCAATAATGAAAAACTGTTTTTT.

There are many counts of this clonotype. This chain connects TRBV9 to TRBJ1-6, with 7 bases aligning to TRBD1. The junction had 7 bases not matched to a gene; V was cut back by 4 bases and J by 3 bases. CDR3 length equals 16 residues. CDR1 and CDR2 from the germline V gene are SGDLS and YYNGEE. The CDR3 reads CASSPPTGRYNSPLHF. The CDR3 nucleotides read TGTGCCAGCAGCCCCCCGACAGGGCGCTATAATTCACCCCTCCACTTT. Full variable domain (remainder filled in from reference TRBV9 and TRBJ1-6): DSGVTQTPKHLITATGQRVTLRCSPRSGDLSVYWYQQSLDQGLQFLIQYYNGEERAKGNILERFSAQQFPDLHSELNLSSLELGDSALYFCASSPPTGRYNSPLHFGNGTRLTVT.

The genes are TRBV28 and TRBJ2-7; tentatively, D is TRBD1 or TRBD2 (5 bases each). The V end was cut by 6 bases, the J end by 6 bases, with 18 bases between. Germline V lookup: CDR1 MDHEN, CDR2 SYDVKM. This CDR3 is 14 amino acids long. CDR3 nucleotides: TGTGCCAGCAGACAGACCGGGACCCCCGGCGAGCAGTACTTC. This sequence encodes CASRQTGTPGEQYF.

This clonotype was counted many times. The rearrangement links TRBV3-1 to TRBJ1-2; D ambiguous. The V end was cut by 5 bases, the J end by 0 bases, with 10 bases between. The CDR3 extends over 14 amino acids. Germline CDR1 LGHDT, CDR2 YNNKEL (reference sequence). CDR3 sequence (DNA): TGTGCCAGCAGCAACGAAGGACCTAACTATGGCTACACCTTC. Encoded protein: CASSNEGPNYGYTF.

This clonotype was seen only a few times. The rearrangement links TRBV6-5 to TRBJ2-1; 9 bases fit TRBD2. V lost 0 bases, J lost 4 bases, and 7 bases stayed unmatched. CDR1 is MNHEY, CDR2 SVGAGI, per germline. This CDR3 has 17 amino acids. The CDR3 spells CASSYSGIAGVYNEQFF. The CDR3 nucleotides are TGTGCCAGCAGTTACTCGGGGATAGCGGGAGTTTACAATGAGCAGTTCTTC.